These T cell receptor beta chains were read from a single sample in a study of T cell changes during pregnancy in multiple sclerosis. The assay was immunoSEQ multiplex PCR, and TCRdb's table has in-frame clones only and misses some. The sample includes tens of thousands of clones, more than 90% seen only once; the top ten take just under 2%. Sequencing was performed on peripheral blood, taken in the second trimester of pregnancy. Receptor source: a female donor with multiple sclerosis, enrolled in a pregnancy study. The CDR3 runs from the conserved cysteine through the conserved F or W. The D gene is left open where the match is weak. The size field is filled for only some rows; it gives once, few, many or a size class.

J gene,D gene,clone size,V gene,CDR3 protein,CDR3 DNA
TRBJ1-2,TRBD1,few,TRBV6-5,CASSPRTGTYTF,TGTGCCAGCAGCCCTAGGACAGGGACCTACACCTTC
TRBJ2-2,TRBD1,NA,TRBV11-2,CASSPDRAPGELFF,TGTGCCAGCAGCCCCGACAGGGCCCCCGGGGAGCTGTTTTTT
TRBJ1-1,TRBD1,once,TRBV30,CAWSEGPWTGNTEAFF,TGTGCCTGGAGTGAAGGGCCGTGGACAGGCAACACTGAAGCTTTCTTT
TRBJ2-7,NA,NA,TRBV6-5,CASSYGSGLTYEQYF,TGTGCCAGCAGTTACGGGTCAGGGTTGACCTACGAGCAGTACTTC
TRBJ2-3,NA,NA,TRBV5-5,CASSLVVDLSTDTQYF,TGTGCCAGCAGCTTGGTCGTAGATCTTAGCACAGATACGCAGTATTTT
TRBJ2-3,NA,once,TRBV19,CASSIQRFTDTQYF,TGTGCCAGTAGTATACAGCGGTTCACAGATACGCAGTATTTT
TRBJ2-7,TRBD2,NA,TRBV6-5,CASSRLAGSYEQYF,TGTGCCAGCAGCCGACTAGCCGGATCCTACGAGCAGTACTTC
TRBJ2-7,NA,NA,TRBV10-3,CAISESRTNSYEQYF,TGTGCCATCAGTGAGTCTAGGACTAACTCCTACGAGCAGTACTTC
TRBJ2-5,NA,NA,TRBV6-6,CASSYPDSTGTQYF,TGTGCCAGCAGTTACCCTGACAGTACGGGGACCCAGTACTTC
TRBJ1-5,NA,NA,TRBV5-1,CASSREGNQPQHF,TGCGCCAGCAGCCGCGAAGGCAATCAGCCCCAGCATTTT
TRBJ2-5,NA,NA,TRBV10-3,CAISGESWETQYF,TGTGCCATCAGTGGGGAGTCCTGGGAGACCCAGTACTTC
TRBJ2-2,NA,NA,TRBV27,CASSLSRDTGELFF,TGTGCCAGCAGTTTATCGAGGGACACCGGGGAGCTGTTTTTT
TRBJ2-3,NA,NA,TRBV19,CASSSRVSTDTQYF,TGTGCCAGTAGTAGCAGGGTTAGCACAGATACGCAGTATTTT
TRBJ2-7,NA,NA,TRBV30,CAWITGREQYF,TGTGCCTGGATTACAGGGCGGGAGCAGTACTTC
TRBJ1-1,NA,once,TRBV21-1,CASSKEAGQNTEAFF,TGTGCCAGCAGCAAAGAGGCAGGTCAGAACACTGAAGCTTTCTTT
TRBJ2-3,TRBD2,NA,TRBV11-2,CASSARGDPLNTQYF,TGTGCCAGCAGCGCACGGGGGGACCCTTTGAATACGCAGTATTTT
TRBJ2-5,NA,NA,TRBV30,CAWDRAGFQETQYF,TGTGCCTGGGATCGTGCAGGATTCCAAGAGACCCAGTACTTC
TRBJ1-5,NA,NA,TRBV19,CASSKTFTTRYSNQPQHF,TGTGCCAGTAGTAAGACATTCACGACACGATATAGCAATCAGCCCCAGCATTTT
TRBJ1-1,NA,NA,TRBV29-1,CSAYQGSTEAFF,TGCAGCGCATATCAGGGAAGCACTGAAGCTTTCTTT
TRBJ1-2,NA,once,TRBV6-6,CASSYVQGSNYGYTF,TGTGCCAGCAGTTACGTGCAGGGATCTAACTATGGCTACACCTTC
TRBJ1-1,NA,NA,TRBV30,CAWSPGYAMNTEAFF,TGTGCCTGGAGCCCGGGGTATGCAATGAACACTGAAGCTTTCTTT
TRBJ2-2,TRBD2,NA,TRBV9,CASRRAGGRIGELFF,TGTGCCAGCAGGAGAGCGGGGGGGCGGATCGGGGAGCTGTTTTTT
TRBJ1-2,NA,NA,TRBV4-3,CASSQEKRRNYGYTF,TGCGCCAGCAGCCAAGAAAAGAGGCGGAACTATGGCTACACCTTC
TRBJ1-4,NA,NA,TRBV6-1,CASSEQIRLTGINEKLFF,TGTGCCAGCAGTGAACAGATCCGGCTTACAGGGATCAATGAAAAACTGTTTTTT
TRBJ2-5,TRBD1,NA,TRBV5-6,CASSLGQGASSGETQYF,TGTGCCAGCAGCCTGGGACAGGGGGCTTCATCGGGGGAGACCCAGTACTTC
TRBJ1-5,NA,NA,TRBV5-4,CASSLVATGNGIQPQHF,TGTGCCAGCAGCTTGGTGGCGACCGGGAATGGTATTCAGCCCCAGCATTTT
TRBJ1-2,NA,NA,TRBV28,CASSFGAGANYGYTF,TGTGCCAGCAGTTTCGGGGCGGGGGCTAACTATGGCTACACCTTC
TRBJ1-5,NA,NA,TRBV5-5,CASSLVSGMGFQPQHF,TGTGCCAGCAGCTTGGTGTCAGGGATGGGATTTCAGCCCCAGCATTTT
TRBJ2-7,TRBD2,NA,TRBV5-1,CASSLDSGRSYEQYF,TGCGCCAGCAGCTTGGATAGCGGGAGGTCCTACGAGCAGTACTTC
TRBJ2-3,TRBD2,NA,TRBV11-2,CASSTSGRGATDTQYF,TGTGCCAGCAGCACTAGCGGGAGGGGGGCCACAGATACGCAGTATTTT
TRBJ1-5,TRBD1,NA,TRBV19,CASCDRGSTFMNQPQHF,TGTGCCAGTTGTGACAGGGGGAGCACCTTTATGAATCAGCCCCAGCATTTT
TRBJ2-7,TRBD2,NA,TRBV6-5,CASSYSGGRALNEQYF,TGTGCCAGCAGTTACTCGGGCGGGAGGGCCCTAAACGAGCAGTACTTC
TRBJ2-7,NA,NA,TRBV5-6,CASSLLTGQGIYEQYF,TGTGCCAGCAGCTTGCTTACGGGCCAGGGGATCTACGAGCAGTACTTC
TRBJ1-2,TRBD1,NA,TRBV19,CASSPWLDRAFYGYTF,TGTGCCAGTAGTCCTTGGCTAGACAGGGCTTTCTATGGCTACACCTTC
TRBJ2-1,NA,once,TRBV7-9,CASSARLDRNEQFF,TGTGCCAGCAGCGCCCGCCTAGATCGCAATGAGCAGTTCTTC
TRBJ2-7,NA,NA,TRBV2,CASSGRSYEQYF,TGTGCCAGCAGTGGACGGAGCTACGAGCAGTACTTC
TRBJ1-3,TRBD1,NA,TRBV2,CASTPGGNLGNTIYF,TGTGCCAGCACCCCAGGGGGTAATCTGGGAAACACCATATATTTT
TRBJ1-1,NA,NA,TRBV27,CASSTRQAEAFF,TGTGCCAGCAGTACTCGACAGGCTGAAGCTTTCTTT
TRBJ2-2,NA,NA,TRBV30,CAWSVGNLNTGELFF,TGTGCCTGGAGTGTGGGCAACCTGAACACCGGGGAGCTGTTTTTT
TRBJ2-5,NA,NA,TRBV7-2,CASSFDSKETQYF,TGTGCCAGCAGCTTTGACTCAAAAGAGACCCAGTACTTC
TRBJ2-1,TRBD2,NA,TRBV6-4,CASRGLAGASEQFF,TGTGCCAGCAGAGGACTAGCGGGGGCGAGTGAGCAGTTCTTC